This section outlines one T cell receptor (beta chain) sequence together with its context. The study excluded patients with other autoimmune diseases, uncontrolled infections, pregnancy or lactation. This entry belongs to a study of Graves' ophthalmopathy and Graves' hyperthyroidism. With V trimmed by 5 bases and J by 6 bases, 11 bases remained unmatched. Germline CDR1 reads MDHEN; CDR2 reads SYDVKM. The length of the CDR3 is 15 residues. As the template, RNA transcripts were used to amplify TCR beta CDR3 regions. In the first round, RT-PCR was carried out with HTBI primers, and a multiplex PCR formed the second round. TCRdb recomputed calls from the multiplex PCR reads with MiXCR, one row per CDR3 protein. The sample consists of 150,000 to 200,000 distinct CDR3 sequences, roughly two fifths of them appearing once.

The sequencing input was peripheral blood. This chain connects TRBV28 to TRBJ1-1, with 8 bases that match TRBD1. This receptor was obtained from a man under 40 with Graves' ophthalmopathy. CDR3 amino acids: CASSHLRGRRPEAFF. DNA of the CDR3: TGTGCCAGCAGTCACCTCAGGGGGCGGCGGCCTGAAGCTTTCTTT.